This TCR beta chain was recovered during a study of beta chain features in type 1 diabetes. Overall study findings and caveats: Among patients, naive, central memory and Treg TCRB repertoires appeared more similar than among healthy donors. Shorter TCRB CDR3s, moderately but significantly so, were found in Type 1 diabetes patients in all four CD4+ subsets.

Details on this clone: The antigen is not known.

Of the isolated RNA, all was reverse transcribed, and so the sequenced material was expressed TCRB transcripts. Only in-frame clones appear in the TCRdb table, and some are missing; sequencing was by immunoSEQ multiplex PCR. The profile covers more than 250,000 clones, with approximately 15% appearing a single time and less than 0.02% taken by the ten largest. V dropped 4 bases and J dropped 7; count of bases not matched to a gene: 22. Germline CDR1 SGDLS, CDR2 YYNGEE. The CDR3 extends over 18 amino acids. The rearrangement links TRBV9 to TRBJ1-2; 7 positions agree with TRBD1. Sequences were obtained from naive CD4+ T cells from blood. This clonotype was obtained from a man between 18 and 29 years old with type 1 diabetes. In nucleotides, the CDR3 is TGTGCCAGCAGCTCCCCAGGGACAGAGATGAGACGGGGGTCTGGCTACACCTTC. Its protein product is CASSSPGTEMRRGSGYTF.